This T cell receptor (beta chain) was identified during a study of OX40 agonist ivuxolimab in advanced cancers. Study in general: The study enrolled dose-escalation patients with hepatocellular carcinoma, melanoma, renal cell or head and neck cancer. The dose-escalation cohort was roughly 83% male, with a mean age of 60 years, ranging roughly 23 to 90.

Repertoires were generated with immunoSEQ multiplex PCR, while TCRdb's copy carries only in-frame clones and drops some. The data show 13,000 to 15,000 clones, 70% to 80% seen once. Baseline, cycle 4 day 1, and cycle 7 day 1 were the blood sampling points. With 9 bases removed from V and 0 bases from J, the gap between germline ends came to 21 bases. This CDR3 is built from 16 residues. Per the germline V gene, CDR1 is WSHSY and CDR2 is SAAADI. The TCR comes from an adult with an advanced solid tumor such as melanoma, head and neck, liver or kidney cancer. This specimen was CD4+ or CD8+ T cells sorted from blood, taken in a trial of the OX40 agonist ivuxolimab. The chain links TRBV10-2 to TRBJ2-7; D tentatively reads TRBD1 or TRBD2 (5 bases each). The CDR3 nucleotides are TGCGCCAGTTACGAAAGCTGGCAGGGACCCTCCTACGAGCAGTACTTC. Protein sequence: CASYESWQGPSYEQYF.